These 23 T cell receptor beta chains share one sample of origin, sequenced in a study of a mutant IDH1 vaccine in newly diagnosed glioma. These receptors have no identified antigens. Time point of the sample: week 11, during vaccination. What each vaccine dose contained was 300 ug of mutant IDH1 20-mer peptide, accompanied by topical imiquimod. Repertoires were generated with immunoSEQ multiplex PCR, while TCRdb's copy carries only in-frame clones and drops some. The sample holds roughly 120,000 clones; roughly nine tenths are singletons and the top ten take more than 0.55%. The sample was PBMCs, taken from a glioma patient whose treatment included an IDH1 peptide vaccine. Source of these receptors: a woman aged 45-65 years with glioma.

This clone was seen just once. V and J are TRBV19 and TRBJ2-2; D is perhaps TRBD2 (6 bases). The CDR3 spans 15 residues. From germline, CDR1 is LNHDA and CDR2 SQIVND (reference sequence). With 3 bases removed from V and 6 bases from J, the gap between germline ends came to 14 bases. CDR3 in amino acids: CASSIGMSGAGELFF. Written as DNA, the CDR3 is TGTGCCAGTAGTATTGGCATGTCGGGGGCCGGGGAGCTGTTTTTT.

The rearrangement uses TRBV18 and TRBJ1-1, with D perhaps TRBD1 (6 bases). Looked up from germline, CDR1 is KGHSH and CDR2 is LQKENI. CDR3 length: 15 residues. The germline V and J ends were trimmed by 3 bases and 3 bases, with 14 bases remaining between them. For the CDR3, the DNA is TGTGCCAGCTCACCCTCGGGGGCTCAGGACACTGAAGCTTTCTTT. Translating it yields CASSPSGAQDTEAFF. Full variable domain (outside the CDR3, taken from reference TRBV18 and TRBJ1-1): NAGVMQNPRHLVRRRGQEARLRCSPMKGHSHVYWYRQLPEEGLKFMVYLQKENIIDESGMPKERFSAEFPKEGPSILRIQQVVRGDSAAYFCASSPSGAQDTEAFFGQGTRLTVV.

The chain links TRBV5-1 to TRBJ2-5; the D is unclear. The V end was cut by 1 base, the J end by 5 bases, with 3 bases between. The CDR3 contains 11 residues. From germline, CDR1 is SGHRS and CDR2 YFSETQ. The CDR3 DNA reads TGCGCCAGCAGCTTGAAGGAGACCCAGTACTTC. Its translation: CASSLKETQYF.

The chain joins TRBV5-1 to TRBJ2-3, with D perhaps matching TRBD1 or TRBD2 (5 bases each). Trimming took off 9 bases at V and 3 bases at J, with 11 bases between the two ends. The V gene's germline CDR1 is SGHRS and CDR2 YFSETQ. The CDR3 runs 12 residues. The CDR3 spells CATGAGTDTQYF. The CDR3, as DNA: TGCGCCACCGGGGCCGGGACAGATACGCAGTATTTT.

The CDR3 sequence is CASSLRPRYTANVLTF. As DNA, the CDR3 is TGTGCCAGCAGTTTACGGCCCCGGTACACCGCCAACGTCCTGACTTTC. The chain carries TRBV27 and TRBJ2-6; D is uncertain. CDR1 is MNHEY, CDR2 SMNVEV, per germline (reference sequence). V was shortened by 2 bases and J by 7 bases, with 15 bases between the two germline ends. The CDR3 consists of 16 residues. Variable domain in full (rest from reference TRBV27 and TRBJ2-6): EAQVTQNPRYLITVTGKKLTVTCSQNMNHEYMSWYRQDPGLGLRQIYYSMNVEVTDKGDVPEGYKVSRKEKRNFPLILESPSPNQTSLYFCASSLRPRYTANVLTFGAGSRLTVL.

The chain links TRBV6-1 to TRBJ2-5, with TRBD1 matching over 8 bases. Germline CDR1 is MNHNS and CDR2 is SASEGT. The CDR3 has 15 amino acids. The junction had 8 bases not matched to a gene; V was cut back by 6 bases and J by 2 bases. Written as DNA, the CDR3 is TGTGCCAGCAGGGCCGCCGGGACAGGACAAGAGACCCAGTACTTC. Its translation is CASRAAGTGQETQYF.

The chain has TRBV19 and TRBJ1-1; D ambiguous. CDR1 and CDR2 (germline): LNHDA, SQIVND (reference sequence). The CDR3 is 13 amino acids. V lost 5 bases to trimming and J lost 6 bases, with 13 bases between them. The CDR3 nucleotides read TGTGCCAGTAGTCCCCTTAGGAGTTCTGAAGCTTTCTTT. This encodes CASSPLRSSEAFF. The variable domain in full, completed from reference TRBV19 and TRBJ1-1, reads DGGITQSPKYLFRKEGQNVTLSCEQNLNHDAMYWYRQDPGQGLRLIYYSQIVNDFQKGDIAEGYSVSREKKESFPLTVTSAQKNPTAFYLCASSPLRSSEAFFGQGTRLTVV.

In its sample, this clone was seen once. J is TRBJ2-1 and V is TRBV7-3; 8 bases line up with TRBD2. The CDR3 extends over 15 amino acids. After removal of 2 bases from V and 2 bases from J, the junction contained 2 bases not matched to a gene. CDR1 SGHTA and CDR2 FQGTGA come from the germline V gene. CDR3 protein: CASSLAGGPYNEQFF. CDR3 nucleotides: TGTGCCAGCAGCTTAGCGGGAGGCCCCTACAATGAGCAGTTCTTC.

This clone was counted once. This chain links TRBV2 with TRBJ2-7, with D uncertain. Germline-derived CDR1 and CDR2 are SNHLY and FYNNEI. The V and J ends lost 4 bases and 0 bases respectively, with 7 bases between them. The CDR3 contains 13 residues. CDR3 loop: CASSGGSSYEQYF. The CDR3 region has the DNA TGTGCCAGCAGTGGGGGAAGCTCCTACGAGCAGTACTTC.

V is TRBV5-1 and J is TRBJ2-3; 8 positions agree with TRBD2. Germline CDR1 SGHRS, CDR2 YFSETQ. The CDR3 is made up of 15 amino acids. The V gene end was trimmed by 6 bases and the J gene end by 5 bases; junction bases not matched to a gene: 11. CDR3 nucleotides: TGCGCCAGCAACCCCAGCGGGAGCCACGGAGATACGCAGTATTTT. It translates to CASNPSGSHGDTQYF. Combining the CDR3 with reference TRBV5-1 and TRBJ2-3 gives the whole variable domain KAGVTQTPRYLIKTRGQQVTLSCSPISGHRSVSWYQQTPGQGLQFLFEYFSETQRNKGNFPGRFSGRQFSNSRSEMNVSTLELGDSALYLCASNPSGSHGDTQYFGPGTRLTVL.

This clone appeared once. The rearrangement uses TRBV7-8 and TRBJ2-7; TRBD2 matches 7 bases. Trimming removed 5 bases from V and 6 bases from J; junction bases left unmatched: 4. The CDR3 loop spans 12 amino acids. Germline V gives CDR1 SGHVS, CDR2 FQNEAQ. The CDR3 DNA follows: TGTGCCAGCAGCCGTTGGGGGGGCGAGCAGTACTTC. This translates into CASSRWGGEQYF.

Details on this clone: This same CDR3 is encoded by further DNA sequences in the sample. The CDR3 coding sequence is TGTGCCAGTAGTATAGGGGGGAACACTGAAGCTTTCTTT. It yields the protein CASSIGGNTEAFF. This chain uses TRBV19 with TRBJ1-1; D gene unclear. Trimming took off 1 base at V and 1 base at J, with 4 bases between the two ends. Germline CDR1 LNHDA, CDR2 SQIVND (reference sequence). The CDR3 is made up of 13 amino acids.

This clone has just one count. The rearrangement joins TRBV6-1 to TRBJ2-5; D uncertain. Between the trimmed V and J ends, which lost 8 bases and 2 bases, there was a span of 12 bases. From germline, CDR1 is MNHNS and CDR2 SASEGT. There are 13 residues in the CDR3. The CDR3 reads CASDWAAQETQYF. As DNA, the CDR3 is TGTGCCAGCGATTGGGCGGCTCAAGAGACCCAGTACTTC.

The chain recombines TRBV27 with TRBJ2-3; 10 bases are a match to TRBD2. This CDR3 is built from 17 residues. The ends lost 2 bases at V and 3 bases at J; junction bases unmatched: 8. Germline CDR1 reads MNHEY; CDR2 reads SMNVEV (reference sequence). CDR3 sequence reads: CASSLGASGRLTDTQYF. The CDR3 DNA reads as TGTGCCAGCAGTTTAGGGGCTAGCGGGAGATTAACAGATACGCAGTATTTT.

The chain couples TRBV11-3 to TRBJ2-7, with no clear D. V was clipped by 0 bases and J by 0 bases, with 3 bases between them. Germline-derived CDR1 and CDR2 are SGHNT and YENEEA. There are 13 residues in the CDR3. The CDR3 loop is CASSLESSYEQYF. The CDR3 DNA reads TGTGCCAGCAGCTTAGAGAGCTCCTACGAGCAGTACTTC. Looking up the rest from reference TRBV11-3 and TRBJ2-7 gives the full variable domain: EAGVVQSPRYKIIEKKQPVAFWCNPISGHNTLYWYLQNLGQGPELLIRYENEEAVDDSQLPKDRFSAERLKGVDSTLKIQPAELGDSAVYLCASSLESSYEQYFGPGTRLTVT.

In nucleotides, the CDR3 is TGCGCCAGCAGTTTACACAGCGGGAGCTCCTACGAGCAGTACTTC. Translation gives CASSLHSGSSYEQYF. The V call is TRBV5-1, the J call TRBJ2-7; 8 bases agree with TRBD2. Unmatched junction bases numbered 7, after V lost 5 bases and J lost 0 bases. There are 15 residues in the CDR3. Per the germline V gene, CDR1 is SGHRS and CDR2 is YFSETQ.

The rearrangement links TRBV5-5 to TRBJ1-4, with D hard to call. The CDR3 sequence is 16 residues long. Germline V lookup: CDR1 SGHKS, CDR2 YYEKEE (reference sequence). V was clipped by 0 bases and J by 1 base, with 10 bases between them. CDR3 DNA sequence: TGTGCCAGCAGCTTGGGAAGGCGAAGAACTAATGAAAAACTGTTTTTT. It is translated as CASSLGRRRTNEKLFF. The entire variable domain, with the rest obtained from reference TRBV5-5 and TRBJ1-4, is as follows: DAGVTQSPTHLIKTRGQQVTLRCSPISGHKSVSWYQQVLGQGPQFIFQYYEKEERGRGNFPDRFSARQFPNYSSELNVNALLLGDSALYLCASSLGRRRTNEKLFFGSGTQLSVL.

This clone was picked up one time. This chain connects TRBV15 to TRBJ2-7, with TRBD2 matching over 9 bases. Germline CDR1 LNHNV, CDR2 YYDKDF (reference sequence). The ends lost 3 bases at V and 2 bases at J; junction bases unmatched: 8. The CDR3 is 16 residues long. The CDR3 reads CATSSARVAGAYEQYF. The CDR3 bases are TGTGCCACCAGCAGCGCGAGGGTAGCGGGAGCCTACGAGCAGTACTTC.

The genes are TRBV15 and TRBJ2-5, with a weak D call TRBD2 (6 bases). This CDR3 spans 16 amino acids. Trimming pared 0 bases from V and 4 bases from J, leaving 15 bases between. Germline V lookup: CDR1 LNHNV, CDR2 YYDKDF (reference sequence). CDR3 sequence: CATSRDIRRGGETQYF. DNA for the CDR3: TGTGCCACCAGCAGAGACATTCGGCGGGGCGGAGAGACCCAGTACTTC.

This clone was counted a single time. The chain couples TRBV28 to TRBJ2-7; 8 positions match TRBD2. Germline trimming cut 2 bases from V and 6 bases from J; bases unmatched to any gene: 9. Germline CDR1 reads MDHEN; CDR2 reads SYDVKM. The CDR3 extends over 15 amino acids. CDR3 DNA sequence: TGTGCCAGCAGTTTAATTGGGTCTAGCGGGTTCGAGCAGTACTTC. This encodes CASSLIGSSGFEQYF.

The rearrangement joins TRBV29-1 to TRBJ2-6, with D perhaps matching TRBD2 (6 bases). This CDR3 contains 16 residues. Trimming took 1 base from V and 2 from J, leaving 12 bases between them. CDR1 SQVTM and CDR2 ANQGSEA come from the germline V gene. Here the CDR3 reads CSVEAGSRTGANVLTF. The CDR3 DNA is TGCAGCGTTGAAGCCGGGAGCAGAACTGGGGCCAACGTCCTGACTTTC. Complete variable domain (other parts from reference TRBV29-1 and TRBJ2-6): SAVISQKPSRDICQRGTSLTIQCQVDSQVTMMFWYRQQPGQSLTLIATANQGSEATYESGFVIDKFPISRPNLTFSTLTVSNMSPEDSSIYLCSVEAGSRTGANVLTFGAGSRLTVL.

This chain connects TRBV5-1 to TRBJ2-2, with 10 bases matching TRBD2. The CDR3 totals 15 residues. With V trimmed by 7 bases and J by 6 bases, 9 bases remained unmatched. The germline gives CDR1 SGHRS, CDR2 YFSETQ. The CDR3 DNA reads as TGCGCCAGCGGTCCTAGCGGGAGTGGTGCCGGGGAGCTGTTTTTT. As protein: CASGPSGSGAGELFF.

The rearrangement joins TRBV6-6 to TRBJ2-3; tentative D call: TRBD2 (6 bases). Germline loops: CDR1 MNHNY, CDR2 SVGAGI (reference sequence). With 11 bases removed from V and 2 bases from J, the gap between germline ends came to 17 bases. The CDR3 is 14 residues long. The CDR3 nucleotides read TGTGCCGTCCGGGCAGGGACTTCCACAGATACGCAGTATTTT. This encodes CAVRAGTSTDTQYF.